This T cell receptor (beta chain) was retrieved from a study of cytomegalovirus exposure and HLA in healthy donors. V lost 7 bases and J lost 9; bases outside the gene matches: 11. This CDR3 comprises 15 residues. CDR1 and CDR2 from the germline V gene are MNHEY and SMNVEV (reference sequence). Clones were read by immunoSEQ multiplex PCR, and TCRdb kept only the in-frame ones, dropping some. Of more than 95,000 clones listed, approximately 88% are singletons. The TCR originated in a man aged 18 to 29 in good health and CMV-seronegative. The rearrangement joins TRBV27 to TRBJ2-1; TRBD2 aligns across 11 bases. The sequenced material came from PBMCs. DNA for the CDR3: TGTGCCAGCACCCGTAGCGGGGGGGCGTTGAGTGAGCAGTTCTTC. It is translated as CASTRSGGALSEQFF.